This T cell receptor beta chain was captured by sequencing in a study of T cells in localized non-small cell lung cancer. Sequenced by immunoSEQ multiplex PCR; TCRdb stores in-frame clones only, minus some. The sample shows 30,000 to 45,000 clones, roughly 92% of them seen only once. Study-level results: Adjacent lung held a median around 60 of the top 100 tumor clones. The study found T cell clonality highest in uninvolved adjacent lung, above tumor.

Germline lookup yields CDR1 SGHRS and CDR2 YFSETQ. The CDR3 is 14 residues long. V lost 0 bases and J lost 5, with 11 bases in between. As for this clone: Its target is unknown.

This specimen consisted of peripheral blood, obtained before any cancer treatment. The clonotype comes from a female donor of 60 years or more with stage I lung adenocarcinoma. V is TRBV5-1 and J is TRBJ2-5; weak D call: TRBD2 (5 bases). The CDR3 spells CASSLAPGSETQYF. Here the CDR3 DNA reads TGCGCCAGCAGCTTGGCCCCGGGATCCGAGACCCAGTACTTC.